Below, 10 T cell receptor beta chains from the same sample are listed, as sequenced in a study of blood T cell repertoires in COVID-19. Measured with immunoSEQ multiplex PCR; TCRdb has only the in-frame clones, and not every one. The profile shows some 300,000 clones, about 91% of them singletons. The sequencing sample was made of PBMCs or T cells enriched from blood (not recorded which). Receptors originate from a woman between 40 and 55 years old who had recovered from COVID-19.

The rearrangement links TRBV3-1 (or the pseudogene TRBV3-2) to TRBJ1-2; D is unresolved. The CDR3 runs 11 residues. Trimming shortened V by 2 bases and J by 6 bases, and 4 bases separated the two germline ends. CDR1 LGHDT and CDR2 YNNKEL come from the germline V gene (reference sequence). CDR3 bases: TGTGCCAGCAGCCAACTCGATGGCTACACCTTC. Protein product: CASSQLDGYTF.

The chain uses TRBV11-1 and TRBJ1-1; the match to TRBD1 covers 7 bases. V lost 4 bases, J lost 0 bases, and 5 bases stayed unmatched. The CDR3 sequence is 15 residues long. The V gene's germline CDR1 is SGHAT and CDR2 FQDESV (reference sequence). This chain's CDR3 is CASSSGQIMNTEAFF. The CDR3 DNA follows: TGTGCCAGCAGCTCGGGACAGATCATGAACACTGAAGCTTTCTTT. Full variable domain (rest looked up from reference TRBV11-1 and TRBJ1-1): EAEVAQSPRYKITEKSQAVAFWCDPISGHATLYWYRQILGQGPELLVQFQDESVVDDSQLPKDRFSAERLKGVDSTLKIQPAELGDSAMYLCASSSGQIMNTEAFFGQGTRLTVV.

The V gene is TRBV4-3, the J gene TRBJ2-1, with 9 bases lining up with TRBD1. Trimming removed 2 bases from V and 8 bases from J; junction bases left unmatched: 7. This CDR3 region has 15 residues. Germline CDR1 and CDR2: LGHNA and YSLEER. CDR3 sequence reads: CASSQRTGVGYEQFF. Here the CDR3 DNA reads TGCGCCAGCAGCCAACGGACAGGGGTAGGCTATGAGCAGTTCTTC.

The rearrangement uses TRBV19 and TRBJ2-2; no firm D call. Germline lookup yields CDR1 LNHDA and CDR2 SQIVND (reference sequence). Trimming removed 7 bases from V and 1 base from J, with 7 bases in between. The CDR3 is 13 amino acids. The CDR3 loop is CASNQMNTGELFF. The CDR3 coding sequence is TGTGCCAGTAATCAGATGAACACCGGGGAGCTGTTTTTT.

The CDR3 sequence is CASSPRRVTEAFF. CDR3 nucleotide sequence: TGTGCCAGCAGTCCTCGACGGGTAACTGAAGCTTTCTTT. This chain joins TRBV2 and TRBJ1-1, with D unresolved. The germline V and J ends were trimmed by 5 bases and 5 bases, with 12 bases remaining between them. CDR3 size: 13 residues. Germline CDR1 and CDR2: SNHLY and FYNNEI.

The chain carries TRBV27 and TRBJ2-3; the D is unclear. The germline gives CDR1 MNHEY, CDR2 SMNVEV (reference sequence). Trimming stripped 5 bases from V and 2 bases from J, with 20 bases between. This CDR3 spans 17 amino acids. The CDR3 DNA reads TGTGCCAGCAGTCGAGCCAGACTGAACAAAAACACAGATACGCAGTATTTT. It specifies CASSRARLNKNTDTQYF.

The J gene is TRBJ1-6, the V gene TRBV3-1 (or the pseudogene TRBV3-2), with 7 bases lining up with TRBD1. The ends lost 0 bases at V and 3 bases at J; junction bases unmatched: 5. Germline CDR1 and CDR2: LGHDT and YNNKEL (reference sequence). The CDR3 runs to 17 residues. The CDR3 loop reads CASSQDATGFYNSPLHF. The CDR3 DNA reads TGTGCCAGCAGCCAAGATGCGACAGGGTTCTATAATTCACCCCTCCACTTT.

J is TRBJ2-5 and V is TRBV2, with 7 nucleotides matching TRBD2. There are 13 residues in the CDR3. Germline loops: CDR1 SNHLY, CDR2 FYNNEI. After removal of 7 bases from V and 0 bases from J, the junction contained 2 bases not matched to a gene. CDR3 loop: CASTGTNQETQYF. The CDR3 DNA sequence: TGTGCCAGCACTGGGACTAACCAAGAGACCCAGTACTTC.

CDR3 bases: TGTGCCAGCAGCCCCTACAGGAACAATCAGCCCCAGCATTTT. Protein product: CASSPYRNNQPQHF. The rearrangement joins TRBV7-8 to TRBJ1-5, with D possibly being TRBD1 (5 bases). The V and J ends lost 5 bases and 3 bases respectively, with 11 bases between them. Germline V CDR1 and CDR2: SGHVS, FQNEAQ. This CDR3 has 14 residues.

The chain joins TRBV7-9 to TRBJ2-7; a possible D gene is TRBD1 (6 bases). The CDR3 extends over 12 amino acids. Germline lookup yields CDR1 SEHNR and CDR2 FQNEAQ (reference sequence). V was clipped by 8 bases and J by 4 bases, with 12 bases between them. CDR3 sequence reads: CASGQGRYEQYF. The CDR3 DNA reads as TGTGCCAGCGGGCAGGGGAGATACGAGCAGTACTTC.